The 19 T cell receptor beta chains below were found in one sample sequenced in a study of blood T cell repertoires in COVID-19. The data were produced by immunoSEQ multiplex PCR, yet TCRdb's version contains in-frame clones alone and is incomplete. The repertoire consists of roughly 220,000 clones, with approximately 84% occurring once and the leading ten covering 15%. The sample consisted of PBMCs or T cells enriched from blood (not recorded which). These receptors all come from a man aged 40-49 years who had recovered from COVID-19.

The V gene is TRBV18, the J gene TRBJ1-2; 7 bases are shared with TRBD1. This CDR3 spans 13 amino acids. J gave up 8 bases and V 3 bases, and 6 bases lay outside the gene matches. The germline V gene encodes CDR1 KGHSH and CDR2 LQKENI. CDR3 bases: TGTGCCAGCTCACCGGGACAGACCCTGGGCTACACCTTC. Amino acid sequence: CASSPGQTLGYTF.

The chain uses TRBV7-9 and TRBJ2-7, with D perhaps matching TRBD2 (6 bases). Per germline, CDR1 SEHNR and CDR2 FQNEAQ (reference sequence). The CDR3 is made up of 15 amino acids. The V end was cut by 1 base, the J end by 4 bases, with 14 bases between. The CDR3 loop reads CASSLEGGIGYEQYF. The CDR3 nucleotides read TGTGCCAGCAGCTTAGAAGGCGGGATTGGGTACGAGCAGTACTTC.

This chain links TRBV6-1 with TRBJ2-5, with 11 bases aligning to TRBD2. This CDR3 has 18 residues. Germline V gene lookup returns CDR1 MNHNS and CDR2 SASEGT. The trim removed 3 bases at V and 2 bases at J, leaving 11 bases unmatched. CDR3 coding DNA: TGTGCCAGCAGTGATTTTGGGCTAGCGGGAGGCCCACAAGAGACCCAGTACTTC. Protein product: CASSDFGLAGGPQETQYF.

This sequence joins TRBV7-2 and TRBJ1-2; 9 nucleotides line up with TRBD1. In germline, CDR1 is SGHTA, CDR2 FQGNSA. This CDR3 has 11 amino acids. The V gene end was trimmed by 8 bases and the J gene end by 9 bases; junction bases not matched to a gene: 4. For the CDR3, the DNA is TGTGCCAGCGGACAGGGGTTCAGCTACACCTTC. Translating it yields CASGQGFSYTF.

The chain is built from TRBV7-7 and TRBJ2-2, with 11 bases that match TRBD1. The germline gives CDR1 SSHAT, CDR2 FNYEAQ (reference sequence). This CDR3 region has 16 residues. V was pared by 5 bases and J by 6 bases, with 8 bases of the junction left unmatched. CDR3 residues: CASSPSWGQGAGELFF. The CDR3 DNA follows: TGTGCCAGCAGCCCTAGTTGGGGACAGGGGGCCGGGGAGCTGTTTTTT.

The chain uses TRBV9 and TRBJ2-1; TRBD1 matches 9 bases. CDR3 length: 15 residues. Looked up from germline, CDR1 is SGDLS and CDR2 is YYNGEE. Unmatched junction bases numbered 1, after V lost 0 bases and J lost 3 bases. The CDR3 nucleotides read TGTGCCAGCAGCGTAGGGGACAGGGTCTACAATGAGCAGTTCTTC. This gives the protein CASSVGDRVYNEQFF.

The V call is TRBV6-6, the J call TRBJ2-2; the match to TRBD1 covers 9 bases. Unmatched junction bases numbered 13, after V lost 5 bases and J lost 6 bases. The CDR3 extends over 17 amino acids. Germline-derived CDR1 and CDR2 are MNHNY and SVGAGI (reference sequence). CDR3: CASSHSWDRDYAGELFF. The CDR3 nucleotides read TGTGCCAGCAGTCATAGCTGGGACAGGGATTACGCCGGGGAGCTGTTTTTT.

This clone was counted only a few times. The V gene is TRBV6-5, the J gene TRBJ2-7; TRBD2 agrees at 7 bases. The length of the CDR3 is 14 residues. Germline CDR1 and CDR2: MNHEY and SVGAGI. V was clipped by 6 bases and J by 2 bases; unmatched bases: 7. CDR3 DNA: TGTGCCAGCAGGCTAGAACTAGCGACCTACGAGCAGTACTTC. Residues: CASRLELATYEQYF.

This clone came up a few times. The V gene is TRBV29-1, the J gene TRBJ2-2, with 9 bases aligning to TRBD1. The CDR3 spans 14 residues. V was pared by 6 bases and J by 5 bases, with 7 bases of the junction left unmatched. The germline CDR1 and CDR2 sequences are SQVTM and ANQGSEA. DNA of the CDR3: TGCAGCGTCCGTCCCGGGACAGGGACCGGGGAGCTGTTTTTT. It yields the protein CSVRPGTGTGELFF.

This clone was found once. The CDR3 DNA reads TGTGCCAGCGGAGAGACAGGGTGGGATTCACCCCTCCACTTT. Translated: CASGETGWDSPLHF. The chain uses TRBV7-3 and TRBJ1-6, with 7 bases that match TRBD1. This CDR3 region has 14 residues. From germline, CDR1 is SGHTA and CDR2 FQGTGA. V gave up 8 bases and J gave up 8 bases; unmatched junction bases: 9. The full variable domain, completed using reference TRBV7-3 and TRBJ1-6, is GAGVSQTPSNKVTEKGKYVELRCDPISGHTALYWYRQSLGQGPEFLIYFQGTGAADDSGLPNDRFFAVRPEGSVSTLKIQRTERGDSAVYLCASGETGWDSPLHFGNGTRLTVT.

The chain uses TRBV29-1 and TRBJ2-7; TRBD2 matches at 9 bases. Germline assignment: CDR1 SQVTM and CDR2 ANQGSEA. The CDR3 is 12 residues long. The junction had 2 bases not matched to a gene; V was cut back by 4 bases and J by 4 bases. CDR3 nucleotide sequence: TGCAGCGTTGCTAGCGGGATGTACGAGCAGTACTTC. This translates into CSVASGMYEQYF.

There are a few counts of this clone. The chain has TRBV28 and TRBJ2-7; D gene uncertain. The CDR3 runs to 11 residues. The V and J ends lost 6 bases and 7 bases respectively, with 10 bases between them. Germline CDR1 reads MDHEN; CDR2 reads SYDVKM. The CDR3 DNA reads TGTGCCAGCAGCCATCATGAGGAGCAGTACTTC. It translates to CASSHHEEQYF.

The chain uses TRBV5-4 and TRBJ2-1, with 12 bases lining up with TRBD1. The ends lost 3 bases at V and 9 bases at J; junction bases unmatched: 16. The CDR3 is 18 amino acids. Germline V CDR1 and CDR2: SGHNT, YYREEE (reference sequence). The CDR3 DNA follows: TGTGCCAGCAGCTCCGGGACAGGGGGCCTCGGGGGAAGAGGTGAGCAGTTCTTC. Translating it yields CASSSGTGGLGGRGEQFF.

The CDR3 sequence: CASSLGREAFF. CDR3 in DNA: TGTGCCAGCAGTCTGGGCAGGGAAGCTTTCTTT. This chain links TRBV28 with TRBJ1-1; D is unresolved. V dropped 5 bases and J dropped 8 bases, with 9 bases sitting between them. The CDR3 length is 11 residues. CDR1 and CDR2 (germline): MDHEN, SYDVKM.

The J gene is TRBJ1-4, the V gene TRBV18; D may be TRBD1 (6 bases). Germline V lookup: CDR1 KGHSH, CDR2 LQKENI. V gave up 3 bases and J gave up 4 bases, with 15 bases separating them. The CDR3 length is 16 residues. The DNA of the CDR3 is TGTGCCAGCTCACCGTTCACAGGGCAGAGTAATGAAAAACTGTTTTTT. Amino acid sequence: CASSPFTGQSNEKLFF.

The chain joins TRBV2 to TRBJ1-6; 10 nucleotides align to TRBD1. V lost 2 bases and J lost 7; bases outside the gene matches: 2. Germline CDR1 SNHLY, CDR2 FYNNEI. The CDR3 extends over 15 amino acids. CDR3 amino acids: CASSERTGGNSPLHF. The CDR3, as DNA: TGTGCCAGCAGTGAACGGACAGGGGGGAATTCACCCCTCCACTTT.

V usage is TRBV27 and J usage is TRBJ2-5; no clear D. Germline CDR1 reads MNHEY; CDR2 reads SMNVEV (reference sequence). The CDR3 length is 12 residues. V was trimmed by 7 bases and J by 5 bases, leaving 11 bases between them. Here the CDR3 reads CASKSRMETQYF. CDR3 nucleotide sequence: TGTGCCAGCAAATCTAGGATGGAGACCCAGTACTTC.

The chain is built from TRBV6-2 or TRBV6-3 and TRBJ2-1, with 9 positions matching TRBD1. With V trimmed by 4 bases and J by 10 bases, 14 bases remained unmatched. Germline assignment: CDR1 MNHEY and CDR2 SVGEGT. The CDR3 is made up of 16 amino acids. CDR3 sequence reads: CASSFATGTGLREQFF. The CDR3 coding sequence is TGTGCCAGCAGTTTCGCCACCGGGACAGGGCTTCGCGAGCAGTTCTTC.

This clone was found once. This chain connects TRBV12-1 to TRBJ1-6; the tabulated D call, TRBD1, remains unverified against the DNA. TRBV12-1 is tagged as a pseudogene. The CDR3 spans 16 residues. CDR3 loop: CASRETGEDYNSPLHF. The CDR3 nucleotides read TGTGCCAGCAGAGAGACAGGCGAGGACTATAATTCACCCCTCCACTTT.